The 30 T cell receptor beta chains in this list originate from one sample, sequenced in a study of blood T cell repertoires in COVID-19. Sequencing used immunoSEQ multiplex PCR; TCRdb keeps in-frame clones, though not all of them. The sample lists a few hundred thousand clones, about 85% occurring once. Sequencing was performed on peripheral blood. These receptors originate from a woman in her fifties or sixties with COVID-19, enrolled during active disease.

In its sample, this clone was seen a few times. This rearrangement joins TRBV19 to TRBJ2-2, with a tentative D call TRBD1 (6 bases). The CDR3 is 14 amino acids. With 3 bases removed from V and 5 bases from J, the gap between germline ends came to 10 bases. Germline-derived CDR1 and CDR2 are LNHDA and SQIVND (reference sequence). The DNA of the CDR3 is TGTGCCAGTAGTATGTTGAGGGGGACCGGGGAGCTGTTTTTT. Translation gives CASSMLRGTGELFF.

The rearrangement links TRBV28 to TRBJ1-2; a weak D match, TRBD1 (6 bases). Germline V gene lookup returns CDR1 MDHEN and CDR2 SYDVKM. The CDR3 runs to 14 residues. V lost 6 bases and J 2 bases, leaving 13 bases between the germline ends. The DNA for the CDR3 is TGTGCCAGCAGCGTCACAGGGTTCAACTATGGCTACACCTTC. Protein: CASSVTGFNYGYTF.

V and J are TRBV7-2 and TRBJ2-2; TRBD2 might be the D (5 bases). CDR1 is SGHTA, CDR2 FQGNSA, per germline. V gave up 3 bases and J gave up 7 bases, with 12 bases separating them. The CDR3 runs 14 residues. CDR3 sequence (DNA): TGTGCCAGCAGCTTCCGGGGTGCCGGCGGGGAGCTGTTTTTT. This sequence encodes CASSFRGAGGELFF.

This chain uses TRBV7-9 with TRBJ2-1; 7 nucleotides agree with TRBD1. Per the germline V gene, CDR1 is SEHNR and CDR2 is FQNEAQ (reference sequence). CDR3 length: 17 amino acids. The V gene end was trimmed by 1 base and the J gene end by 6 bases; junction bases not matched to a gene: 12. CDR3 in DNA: TGTGCCAGCAGCTTAGTAGGTAGGGGGCTAACGGGCAATGAGCAGTTCTTC. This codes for CASSLVGRGLTGNEQFF. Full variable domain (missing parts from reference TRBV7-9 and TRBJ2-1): DTGVSQNPRHKITKRGQNVTFRCDPISEHNRLYWYRQTLGQGPEFLTYFQNEAQLEKSRLLSDRFSAERPKGSFSTLEIQRTEQGDSAMYLCASSLVGRGLTGNEQFFGPGTRLTVL.

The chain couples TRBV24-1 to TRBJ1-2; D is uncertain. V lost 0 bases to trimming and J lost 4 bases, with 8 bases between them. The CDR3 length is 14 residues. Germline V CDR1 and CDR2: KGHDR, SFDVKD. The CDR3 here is CATSDLAGLYGYTF. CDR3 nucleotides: TGTGCCACCAGTGATTTGGCAGGTCTCTATGGCTACACCTTC.

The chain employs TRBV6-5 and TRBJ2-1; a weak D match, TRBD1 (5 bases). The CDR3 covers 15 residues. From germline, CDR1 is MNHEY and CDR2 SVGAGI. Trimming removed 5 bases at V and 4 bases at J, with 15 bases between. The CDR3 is CASSRPGLGYNEQFF. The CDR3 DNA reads TGTGCCAGCAGTAGACCAGGGCTCGGGTACAATGAGCAGTTCTTC.

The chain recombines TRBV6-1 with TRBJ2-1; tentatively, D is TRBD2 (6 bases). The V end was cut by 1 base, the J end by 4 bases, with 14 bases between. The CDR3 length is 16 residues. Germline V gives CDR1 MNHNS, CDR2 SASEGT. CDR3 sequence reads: CASSEVPTLAYNEQFF. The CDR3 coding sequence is TGTGCCAGCAGTGAAGTGCCCACTCTAGCGTACAATGAGCAGTTCTTC.

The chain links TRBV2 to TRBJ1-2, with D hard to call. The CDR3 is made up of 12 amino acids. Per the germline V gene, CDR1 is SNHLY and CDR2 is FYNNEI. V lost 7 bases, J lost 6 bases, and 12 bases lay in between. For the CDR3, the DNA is TGTGCCAGCATAGGAGAGGGCCATGGCTACACCTTC. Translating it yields CASIGEGHGYTF.

The CDR3: CAWRGQFRSGNTIYF. In nucleotides, the CDR3 is TGTGCCTGGAGGGGACAGTTCCGCTCTGGAAACACCATATATTTT. The chain employs TRBV30 and TRBJ1-3; 7 nucleotides align to TRBD1. V shed 3 bases, J shed 0 bases, and the junction held 5 bases outside the gene matches. This CDR3 comprises 15 residues. Germline V gene data show CDR1 as GTSNPN and CDR2 as SVGIG (reference sequence).

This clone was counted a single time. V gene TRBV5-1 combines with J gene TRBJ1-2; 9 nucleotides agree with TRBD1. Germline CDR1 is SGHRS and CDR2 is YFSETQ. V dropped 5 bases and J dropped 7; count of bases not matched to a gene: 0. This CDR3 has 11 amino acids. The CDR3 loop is CASRTGGGYTF. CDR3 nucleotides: TGCGCCAGCAGGACAGGGGGTGGCTACACCTTC.

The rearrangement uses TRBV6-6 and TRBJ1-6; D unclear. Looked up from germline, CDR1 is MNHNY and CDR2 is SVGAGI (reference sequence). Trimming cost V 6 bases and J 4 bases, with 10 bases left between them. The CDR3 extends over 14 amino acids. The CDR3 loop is CASRRKGYNSPLHF. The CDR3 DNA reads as TGTGCCAGCAGGCGGAAAGGTTATAATTCACCCCTCCACTTT.

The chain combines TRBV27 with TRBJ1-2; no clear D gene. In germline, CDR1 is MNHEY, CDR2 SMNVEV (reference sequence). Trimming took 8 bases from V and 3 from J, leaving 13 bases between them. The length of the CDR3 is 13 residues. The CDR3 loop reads CASGRGSDYGYTF. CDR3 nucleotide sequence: TGTGCCAGCGGCCGGGGTTCTGACTATGGCTACACCTTC.

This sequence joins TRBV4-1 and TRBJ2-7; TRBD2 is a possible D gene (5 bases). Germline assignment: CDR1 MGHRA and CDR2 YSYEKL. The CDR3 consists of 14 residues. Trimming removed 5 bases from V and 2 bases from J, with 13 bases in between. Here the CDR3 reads CASSSRGLTYEQYV. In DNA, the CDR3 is TGCGCCAGCAGCTCCCGGGGTTTAACCTACGAGCAGTACGTC.

The CDR3 reads CASSLEMRGRGTDTQYF. As DNA, the CDR3 is TGTGCCAGCAGCTTAGAAATGCGGGGAAGGGGCACAGATACGCAGTATTTT. The V and J genes are TRBV7-2 and TRBJ2-3, with TRBD2 as a possible D gene (6 bases). V was shortened by 1 base and J by 1 base, with 15 bases between the two germline ends. Germline CDR1 is SGHTA and CDR2 is FQGNSA. The CDR3 spans 17 residues. Variable domain in full (rest from reference TRBV7-2 and TRBJ2-3): GAGVSQSPSNKVTEKGKDVELRCDPISGHTALYWYRQSLGQGLEFLIYFQGNSAPDKSGLPSDRFSAERTGGSVSTLTIQRTQQEDSAVYLCASSLEMRGRGTDTQYFGPGTRLTVL.

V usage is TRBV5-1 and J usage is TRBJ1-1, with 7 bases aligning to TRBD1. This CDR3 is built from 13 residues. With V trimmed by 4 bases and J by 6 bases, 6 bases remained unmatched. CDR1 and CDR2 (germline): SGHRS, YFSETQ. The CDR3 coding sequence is TGCGCCAGCAGCCTGACAGGGTCGTCTGAAGCTTTCTTT. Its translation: CASSLTGSSEAFF.

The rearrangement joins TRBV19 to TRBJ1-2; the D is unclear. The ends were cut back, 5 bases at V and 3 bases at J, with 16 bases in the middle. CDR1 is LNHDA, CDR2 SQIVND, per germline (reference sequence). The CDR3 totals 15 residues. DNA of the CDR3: TGTGCCAGTAGTGTGACCCAACAGCCCTACTATGGCTACACCTTC. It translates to CASSVTQQPYYGYTF. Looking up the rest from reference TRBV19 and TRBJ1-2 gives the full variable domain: DGGITQSPKYLFRKEGQNVTLSCEQNLNHDAMYWYRQDPGQGLRLIYYSQIVNDFQKGDIAEGYSVSREKKESFPLTVTSAQKNPTAFYLCASSVTQQPYYGYTFGSGTRLTVV.

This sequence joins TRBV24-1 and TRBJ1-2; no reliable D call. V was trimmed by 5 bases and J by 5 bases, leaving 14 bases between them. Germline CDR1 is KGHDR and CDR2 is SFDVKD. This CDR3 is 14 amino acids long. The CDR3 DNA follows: TGTGCCACCAGTGGGACTAGAGCGGGGTATGGCTACACCTTC. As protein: CATSGTRAGYGYTF.

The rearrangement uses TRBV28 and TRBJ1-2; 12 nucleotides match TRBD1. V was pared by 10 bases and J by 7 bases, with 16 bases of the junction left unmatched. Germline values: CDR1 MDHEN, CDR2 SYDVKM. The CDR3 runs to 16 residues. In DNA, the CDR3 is TGTGCCATAAACGACCCGGGACAGGGGGCATTGGGTGGCTACACCTTC. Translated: CAINDPGQGALGGYTF.

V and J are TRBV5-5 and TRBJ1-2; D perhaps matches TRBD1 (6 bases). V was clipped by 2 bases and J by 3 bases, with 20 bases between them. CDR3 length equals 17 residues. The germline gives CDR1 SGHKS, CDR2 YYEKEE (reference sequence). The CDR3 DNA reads TGTGCCAGCAGCTTTAATATAAACAGGGCGGTGCACTATGGCTACACCTTC. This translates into CASSFNINRAVHYGYTF.

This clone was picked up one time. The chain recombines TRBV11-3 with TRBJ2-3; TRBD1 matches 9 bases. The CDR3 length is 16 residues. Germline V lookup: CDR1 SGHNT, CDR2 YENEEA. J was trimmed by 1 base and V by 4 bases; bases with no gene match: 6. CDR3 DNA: TGTGCCAGCAGCTCAATCCGGGACAGGGGCACAGATACGCAGTATTTT. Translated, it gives CASSSIRDRGTDTQYF.

The CDR3, as DNA: TGTGCCAGCAGCTTGGGGACTAGTCCCTACGAGCAGTACGTC. It specifies CASSLGTSPYEQYV. The chain uses TRBV5-6 and TRBJ2-7; 7 nucleotides line up with TRBD2. The V and J ends lost 0 bases and 2 bases, in that order; junction bases with no gene match: 2. Germline CDR1 and CDR2: SGHDT and YYEEEE. CDR3 length: 14 amino acids.

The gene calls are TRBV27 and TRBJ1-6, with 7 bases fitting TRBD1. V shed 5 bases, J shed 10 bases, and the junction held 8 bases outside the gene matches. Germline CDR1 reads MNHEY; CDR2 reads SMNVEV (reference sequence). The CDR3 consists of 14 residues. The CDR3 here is CASSLRQGSSPLHF. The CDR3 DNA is TGTGCCAGCAGTCTTAGACAGGGAAGCTCACCCCTCCACTTT.

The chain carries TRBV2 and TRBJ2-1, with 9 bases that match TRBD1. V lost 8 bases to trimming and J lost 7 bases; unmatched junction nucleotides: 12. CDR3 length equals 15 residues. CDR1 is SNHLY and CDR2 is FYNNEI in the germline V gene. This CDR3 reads CASGVGTGKGNEQFF. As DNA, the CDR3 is TGTGCCAGCGGGGTCGGGACAGGGAAAGGGAATGAGCAGTTCTTC.

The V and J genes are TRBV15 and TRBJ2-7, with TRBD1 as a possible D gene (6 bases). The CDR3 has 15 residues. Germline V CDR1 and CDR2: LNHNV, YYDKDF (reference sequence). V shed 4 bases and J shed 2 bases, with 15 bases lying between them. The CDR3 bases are TGTGCCACCAGCAACAGAGCAGGGGACGCCTACGAGCAGTACTTC. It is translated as CATSNRAGDAYEQYF. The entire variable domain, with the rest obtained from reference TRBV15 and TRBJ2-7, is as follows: DAMVIQNPRYQVTQFGKPVTLSCSQTLNHNVMYWYQQKSSQAPKLLFHYYDKDFNNEADTPDNFQSRRPNTSFCFLDIRSPGLGDTAMYLCATSNRAGDAYEQYFGPGTRLTVT.

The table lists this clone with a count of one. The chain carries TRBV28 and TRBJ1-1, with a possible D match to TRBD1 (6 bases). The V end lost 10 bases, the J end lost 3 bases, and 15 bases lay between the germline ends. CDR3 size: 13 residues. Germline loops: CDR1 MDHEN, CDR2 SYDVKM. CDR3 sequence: CATSRGGDTEAFF. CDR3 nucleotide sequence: TGTGCCACCTCGAGGGGGGGGGACACTGAAGCTTTCTTT.

The CDR3 reads CASSGTGGGRAYNSPLHF. CDR3 in DNA: TGTGCCAGCAGTGGGACAGGGGGCGGCCGGGCCTATAATTCACCCCTCCACTTT. The V call is TRBV28, the J call TRBJ1-6; 12 bases agree with TRBD1. The CDR3 covers 18 residues. Germline CDR1 MDHEN, CDR2 SYDVKM. V lost 5 bases and J lost 2; bases outside the gene matches: 7.

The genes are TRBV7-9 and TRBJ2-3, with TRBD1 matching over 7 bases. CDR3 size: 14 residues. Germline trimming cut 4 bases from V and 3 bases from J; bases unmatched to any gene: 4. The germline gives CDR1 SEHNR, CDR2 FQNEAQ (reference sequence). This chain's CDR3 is CASSSRQGTDTQYF. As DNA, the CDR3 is TGTGCCAGCAGCTCCCGACAGGGAACAGATACGCAGTATTTT.

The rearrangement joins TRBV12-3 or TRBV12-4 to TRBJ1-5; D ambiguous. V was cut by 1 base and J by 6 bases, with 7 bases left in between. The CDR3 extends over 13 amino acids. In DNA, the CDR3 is TGTGCCAGCAGTTTAGGAGGGTTTCAGCCCCAGCATTTT. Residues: CASSLGGFQPQHF.

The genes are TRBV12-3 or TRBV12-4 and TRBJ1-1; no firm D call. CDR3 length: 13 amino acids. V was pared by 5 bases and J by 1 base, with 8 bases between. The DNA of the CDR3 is TGTGCCAGCAGTACACAGAGGAACACTGAAGCTTTCTTT. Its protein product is CASSTQRNTEAFF.

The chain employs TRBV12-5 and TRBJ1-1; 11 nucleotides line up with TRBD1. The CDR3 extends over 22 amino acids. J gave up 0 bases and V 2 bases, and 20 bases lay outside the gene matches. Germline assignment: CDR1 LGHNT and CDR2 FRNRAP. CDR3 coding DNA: TGTGCTAGTGGTTTGATCCCGCATGGACAGGGGGCGCATTTAGGTATGAACACTGAAGCTTTCTTT. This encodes CASGLIPHGQGAHLGMNTEAFF.